A selection of T cell receptor beta chains follows, all from one sample in a study of T cell responses to AZD1222 COVID-19 vaccine. Using immunoSEQ multiplex PCR, the repertoire was profiled, and TCRdb retains in-frame clones only, with some absent. In the table there are about 110,000 clones, over 85% of which are singletons. The sequenced sample was peripheral blood, obtained on day 0 of MenACWY control vaccination. The receptors derive from an adult in good health. The CDR3 runs from the conserved cysteine through the conserved F or W. The D gene is left open where the match is weak. The listing skips clone size in some rows; elsewhere it reads once, few, many or a size class.

v_gene,j_gene,abundance,d_gene,CDR3aa,CDR3nt
TRBV7-9,TRBJ1-1,once,-,CASSRQVNTEAFF,TGTGCCAGCAGCCGCCAAGTGAACACTGAAGCTTTCTTT
TRBV19,TRBJ2-7,-,-,CASTRTGSYEQYF,TGTGCCAGTACCCGGACGGGATCCTACGAGCAGTACTTC
TRBV6-4,TRBJ1-5,-,-,CASSPDRPPNQPQHF,TGTGCCAGCAGTCCCGACAGGCCCCCCAATCAGCCCCAGCATTTT
TRBV9,TRBJ2-3,-,TRBD2,CASSVAGGRRTDTQYF,TGTGCCAGCAGCGTAGCGGGGGGGCGGCGCACAGATACGCAGTATTTT
TRBV11-2,TRBJ1-3,-,-,CASSPPRGNTIYF,TGTGCCAGCAGCCCCCCCCGCGGAAACACCATATATTTT
TRBV5-1,TRBJ2-1,-,-,CASSLGTRQFF,TGCGCCAGCAGTTTGGGGACGCGCCAGTTCTTC
TRBV5-1,TRBJ2-1,-,-,CASSLGGTTYNEQFF,TGCGCCAGCAGCTTGGGGGGAACCACCTACAATGAGCAGTTCTTC
TRBV28,TRBJ1-3,-,-,CASSSRGGRFPHRNTIYF,TGTGCCAGCAGTTCCCGAGGGGGTAGGTTTCCACACCGAAACACCATATATTTT
TRBV4-2,TRBJ2-7,-,TRBD2,CASSPGTSGASYEQYF,TGTGCCAGCAGCCCGGGGACTAGCGGGGCCTCCTACGAGCAGTACTTC
TRBV18,TRBJ2-1,-,-,CASSPPTGGNNEQFF,TGTGCCAGCTCACCACCGACGGGGGGCAACAATGAGCAGTTCTTC
TRBV28,TRBJ2-6,-,TRBD1,CASSLWSGQGISGANVLTF,TGTGCCAGCAGTTTATGGTCGGGACAGGGGATCTCTGGGGCCAACGTCCTGACTTTC
TRBV5-6,TRBJ2-5,-,TRBD1,CASSLKRTGGAETQYF,TGTGCCAGCAGCTTGAAGCGAACAGGGGGCGCGGAGACCCAGTACTTC
TRBV3-1/TRBV3-2,TRBJ1-2,-,TRBD1,CARILSGQGIFGGYTF,TGTGCCAGGATCCTCTCGGGACAGGGAATTTTTGGTGGCTACACCTTC
TRBV30,TRBJ2-3,-,-,CAWSVHLTDTQYF,TGTGCCTGGAGTGTCCATTTGACAGATACGCAGTATTTT
TRBV2,TRBJ1-6,-,-,CASSEVGREGNSPLHF,TGTGCCAGCAGTGAAGTGGGCAGGGAAGGTAATTCACCCCTCCACTTT
TRBV4-1,TRBJ1-5,-,-,CASSHRLSLGQPQHF,TGCGCCAGCAGCCACCGCCTTTCTCTTGGACAGCCCCAGCATTTT
TRBV6-5,TRBJ1-1,-,-,CASRYSEGTEAFF,TGTGCCAGCAGGTACAGCGAGGGCACTGAAGCTTTCTTT
TRBV2,TRBJ2-5,-,-,CASSLDSQETQYF,TGTGCCAGCAGCTTGGACAGCCAAGAGACCCAGTACTTC
TRBV13,TRBJ2-7,-,TRBD1,CASTLRDRGFEQYF,TGTGCCAGCACGCTCCGGGACAGGGGTTTCGAGCAGTACTTC
TRBV28,TRBJ1-6,-,TRBD1,CASSRGPGGGAGDSPLHF,TGTGCCAGCAGTCGGGGCCCAGGGGGCGGGGCCGGGGATTCACCCCTCCACTTT
TRBV4-1,TRBJ1-1,-,-,CASSQEGTVWTEAFF,TGCGCCAGCAGCCAAGAAGGTACGGTTTGGACTGAAGCTTTCTTT
TRBV18,TRBJ1-6,-,TRBD1,CASSPWDRVDSPLHF,TGTGCCAGCTCACCATGGGACAGGGTGGATTCACCCCTCCACTTT